This T cell receptor beta chain was identified in a study of radiotherapy plus CTLA-4 blockade in lung cancer. General observations from the study: Blood saw expansion of tumor-derived TCR clones after radiotherapy plus ipilimumab. In blood, early T cell clone dynamics reportedly predicted response best, together with interferon-beta.

Concerning this clone: Antigen unknown.

Clones were read by immunoSEQ multiplex PCR, and TCRdb kept only the in-frame ones, dropping some. The sample consists of 70,000 to 85,000 clones, 70% to 85% of them appearing once. The starting material was peripheral blood, obtained from a patient treated with radiotherapy plus ipilimumab. The TCR was taken from a human donor with non-small cell lung cancer whose response to radiotherapy plus ipilimumab could not be evaluated.

The CDR3 region has the DNA TGTGCCATCAGTGAGAACATAAACATTCAGTACTTC. Translated: CAISENINIQYF. The chain is built from TRBV10-3 and TRBJ2-4; no reliable D call. This CDR3 is 12 amino acids long. The V end lost 2 bases, the J end lost 6 bases, and 5 bases lay between the germline ends. Germline assignment: CDR1 ENHRY and CDR2 SYGVKD.